This entry is about one T cell receptor beta chain. As originally analysed: Sample TCR totals centred on a median of around 96,000, ranging about 20,000 to 700,000. TCRdb re-called the RACE reads through MiXCR, storing one row per CDR3 protein. TCRdb assigned the V and J calls; the authors' analysis was not used. The table has over 70,000 distinct CDR3 sequences, 11% seen once. The data originate from a study of human T cells and chemical hapten exposure. On the study more broadly: All through the approximately 24-week study, the scalp of each patient received diphenylcyclopropenone doses weekly. Mainly, slight library volume differences in the pool made TCR yields vary.

Time point defined: patch test 3, about 24 weeks after DPC sensitization. As for treatment: therapeutic diphenylcyclopropenone sensitization with weekly scalp DPC. This TCR came from a woman between 25 and 40 years old with alopecia areata. Some clones in this sample may be carry-over from other donors' samples. The sequences come from whole blood, collected in connection with sensitization to the hapten diphenylcyclopropenone (DPC).

The CDR3 nucleotides are TGCGCCAGCAGCCAACCGGAATCCTACAATGAGCAGTTCTTC. Translation gives CASSQPESYNEQFF. The gene calls are TRBV4-1 and TRBJ2-1, with D uncertain. The CDR3 is made up of 14 amino acids. Between the trimmed V and J ends, which lost 2 bases and 1 base, there was a span of 6 bases. The germline CDR1 and CDR2 sequences are MGHRA and YSYEKL.